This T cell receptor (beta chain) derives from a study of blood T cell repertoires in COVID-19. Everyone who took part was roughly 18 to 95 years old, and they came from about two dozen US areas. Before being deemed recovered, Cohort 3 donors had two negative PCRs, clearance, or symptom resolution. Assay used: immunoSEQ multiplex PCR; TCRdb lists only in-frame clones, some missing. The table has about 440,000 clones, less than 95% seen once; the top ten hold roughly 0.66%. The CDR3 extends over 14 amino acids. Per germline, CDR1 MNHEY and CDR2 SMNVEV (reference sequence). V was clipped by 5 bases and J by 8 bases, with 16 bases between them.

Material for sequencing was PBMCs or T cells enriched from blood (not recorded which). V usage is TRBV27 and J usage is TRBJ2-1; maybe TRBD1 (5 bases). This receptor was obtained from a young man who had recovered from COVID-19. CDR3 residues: CASSRSALGDEQFF. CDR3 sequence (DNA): TGTGCCAGCAGTCGAAGCGCTTTAGGGGATGAGCAGTTCTTC.